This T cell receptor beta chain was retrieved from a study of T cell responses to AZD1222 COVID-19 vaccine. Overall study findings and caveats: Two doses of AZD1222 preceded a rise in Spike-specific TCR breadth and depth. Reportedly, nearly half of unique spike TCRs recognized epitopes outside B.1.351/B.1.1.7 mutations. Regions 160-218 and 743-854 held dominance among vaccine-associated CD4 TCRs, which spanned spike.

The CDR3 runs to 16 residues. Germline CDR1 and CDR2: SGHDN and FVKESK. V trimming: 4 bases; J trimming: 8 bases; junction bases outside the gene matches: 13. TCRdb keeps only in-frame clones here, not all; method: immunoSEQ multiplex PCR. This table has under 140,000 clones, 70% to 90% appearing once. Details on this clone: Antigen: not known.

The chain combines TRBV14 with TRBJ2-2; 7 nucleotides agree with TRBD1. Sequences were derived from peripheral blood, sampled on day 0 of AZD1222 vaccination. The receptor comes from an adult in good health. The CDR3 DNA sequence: TGTGCCAGCAGCCCCAGGGACAGCCCCTTTACTGGGGAGCTGTTTTTT. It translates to CASSPRDSPFTGELFF.